Listed below are T cell receptor beta chains from one sample, sequenced in a study of patients and donors after allogeneic stem cell transplantation. TCRdb used MiXCR to reprocess the RT-PCR reads, holding one entry per CDR3 protein. Of about 960,000 distinct CDR3 sequences detected, roughly 18% appear once; the ten largest clones hold roughly 6%. The sample was blood, either unsorted or a sorted T cell fraction (not recorded which). These receptors were collected from a human donor who was either an allogeneic HSCT recipient or a stem cell or donor lymphocyte infusion donor (not recorded which). It is not recorded whose cells these are; they may come from a transplant donor. CDR3s include the opening cysteine and the closing phenylalanine or tryptophan. The D gene is left open where the match is weak. The size field is filled for only some rows; it gives once, few, many or a size class.

v_call,clone_size,d_call,j_call,cdr3_aa,cdr3_nt
TRBV10-3,few,.,TRBJ2-7,CAISEGQSSYEQYF,TGTGCCATCAGTGAAGGGCAGAGCTCCTACGAGCAGTACTTC
TRBV29-1,few,TRBD1,TRBJ1-5,CSVRTGTNQPQHF,TGCAGCGTTAGGACAGGGACCAATCAGCCCCAGCATTTT
TRBV30,few,.,TRBJ1-2,CAWSVLGNYGYTF,TGTGCCTGGAGTGTCTTAGGGAACTATGGCTACACCTTC
TRBV7-8,few,.,TRBJ1-5,CASSLRRVNNQPQHF,TGTGCCAGCAGCTTACGTAGGGTCAACAATCAGCCCCAGCATTTT
TRBV4-1,.,.,TRBJ1-3,CASSQQDGRRRNTIYF,TGCGCCAGCAGCCAACAGGACGGGAGGAGACGAAACACCATATATTTT
TRBV4-1,.,.,TRBJ1-5,CASSQNRLTVGNQPQHF,TGCGCCAGCAGCCAAAATAGACTCACGGTGGGCAATCAGCCCCAGCATTTT
TRBV4-2,few,.,TRBJ1-4,CASSPGRRSEEKLFF,TGTGCCAGCAGCCCGGGTCGCCGGTCGGAAGAAAAACTGTTTTTT
TRBV29-1,.,.,TRBJ2-2,CSVVEGAGSGELFF,TGCAGCGTTGTGGAGGGGGCAGGTAGCGGGGAGCTGTTTTTT
TRBV27,.,TRBD2,TRBJ2-2,CASSLLVPGVTSSIFTGELFF,TGTGCCAGCAGTTTATTAGTCCCCGGAGTGACTAGCAGTATTTTCACCGGGGAGCTGTTTTTT
TRBV2,.,TRBD1,TRBJ2-2,CASSPDRALLNTGELFF,TGTGCCAGCAGCCCAGACAGGGCCTTATTGAACACCGGGGAGCTGTTTTTT
TRBV6-2/TRBV6-3,.,.,TRBJ2-3,CASSYSTNGTSHTDTQYF,TGTGCCAGCAGTTACTCCACCAATGGGACCTCCCACACAGATACGCAGTATTTT
TRBV21-1,.,.,TRBJ2-5,CASPMGEGLETQYF,TGTGCCAGCCCCATGGGAGAGGGCTTGGAGACCCAGTACTTC
TRBV12-3/TRBV12-4,.,.,TRBJ1-2,CASSVTVSYGYTF,TGTGCCAGCAGCGTAACAGTATCGTATGGCTACACCTTC
TRBV10-3,.,.,TRBJ1-1,CAISDRTTNTEAFF,TGTGCCATCAGTGATAGGACAACTAACACTGAAGCTTTCTTT
TRBV7-7,few,.,TRBJ2-2,CASSPTTLTGELFF,TGTGCTAGCAGCCCTACGACACTCACCGGGGAGCTGTTTTTT
TRBV18,.,TRBD1,TRBJ2-5,CASSPSWTGEQETQYF,TGTGCCAGCTCACCGAGCTGGACAGGGGAGCAAGAGACCCAGTACTTC
TRBV2,.,TRBD1,TRBJ1-4,CASSGQGAGNEKLFF,TGTGCCAGCAGTGGACAGGGGGCAGGGAATGAAAAACTGTTTTTT
TRBV5-5,.,.,TRBJ1-4,CASSLGTDEKLFF,TGTGCCAGCAGCTTGGGGACAGATGAAAAACTGTTTTTT
TRBV29-1,.,TRBD2,TRBJ2-2,CSVGGSGGANTGELFF,TGCAGCGTTGGCGGTAGCGGGGGCGCGAACACCGGGGAGCTGTTTTTT
TRBV6-5,.,.,TRBJ1-3,CAKGGNTIYF,TGTGCCAAGGGTGGAAACACCATATATTTT
TRBV7-9,.,.,TRBJ2-7,CASSPQSGPIASEQYF,TGTGCCAGCAGCCCCCAATCCGGGCCGATCGCCTCGGAGCAGTACTTC
TRBV7-8,few,.,TRBJ2-3,CASRTWGTYTQYF,TGTGCCAGTAGAACGTGGGGTACTTATACGCAGTATTTT
TRBV15,.,TRBD1,TRBJ2-7,CATSRGDGGTGKFYEQYF,TGTGCCACCAGCAGAGGAGACGGGGGGACAGGGAAGTTCTACGAGCAGTACTTC
TRBV29-1,.,TRBD2,TRBJ2-3,CSATGRGTDTQYF,TGCAGCGCAACCGGGAGGGGCACAGATACGCAGTATTTT
TRBV30,.,TRBD1,TRBJ1-1,CAWKRTGTIGSEAFF,TGTGCCTGGAAACGGACAGGGACGATAGGCAGTGAAGCTTTCTTT